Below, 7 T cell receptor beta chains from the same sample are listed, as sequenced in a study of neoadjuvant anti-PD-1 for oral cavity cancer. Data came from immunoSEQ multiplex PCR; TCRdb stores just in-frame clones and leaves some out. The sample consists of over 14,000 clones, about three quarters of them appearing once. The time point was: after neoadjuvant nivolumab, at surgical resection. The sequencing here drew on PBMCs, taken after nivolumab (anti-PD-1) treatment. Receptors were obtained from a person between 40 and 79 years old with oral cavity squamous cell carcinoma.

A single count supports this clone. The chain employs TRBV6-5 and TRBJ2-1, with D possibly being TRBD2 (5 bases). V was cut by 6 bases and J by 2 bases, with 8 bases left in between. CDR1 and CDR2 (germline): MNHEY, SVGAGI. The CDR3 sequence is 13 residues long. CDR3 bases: TGTGCCAGCAGGGGCGGGCCCTACAATGAGCAGTTCTTC. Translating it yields CASRGGPYNEQFF.

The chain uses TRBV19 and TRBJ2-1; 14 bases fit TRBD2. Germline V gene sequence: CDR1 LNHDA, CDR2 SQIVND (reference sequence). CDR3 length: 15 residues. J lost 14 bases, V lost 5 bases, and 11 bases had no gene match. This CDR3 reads CASSPQGLAGERKFF. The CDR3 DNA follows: TGTGCCAGTAGTCCTCAGGGACTAGCGGGAGAGCGAAAGTTCTTC.

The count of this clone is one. The CDR3 spells CASSARDSWQPQHF. DNA of the CDR3: TGTGCCAGTAGTGCCCGGGACAGTTGGCAGCCCCAGCATTTT. The chain recombines TRBV19 with TRBJ1-5, with 7 bases that match TRBD1. This CDR3 comprises 14 residues. Trimming took 5 bases from V and 7 from J; bases not matched to a gene: 8. Germline V CDR1 and CDR2: LNHDA, SQIVND (reference sequence). Supplemented by reference TRBV19 and TRBJ1-5, the full variable domain reads DGGITQSPKYLFRKEGQNVTLSCEQNLNHDAMYWYRQDPGQGLRLIYYSQIVNDFQKGDIAEGYSVSREKKESFPLTVTSAQKNPTAFYLCASSARDSWQPQHFGDGTRLSIL.

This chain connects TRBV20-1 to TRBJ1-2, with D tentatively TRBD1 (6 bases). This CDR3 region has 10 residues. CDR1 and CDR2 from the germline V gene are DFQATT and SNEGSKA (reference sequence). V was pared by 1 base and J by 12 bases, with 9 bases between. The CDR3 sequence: CSARVGGHTF. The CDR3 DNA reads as TGCAGTGCTAGAGTCGGGGGCCACACCTTC.

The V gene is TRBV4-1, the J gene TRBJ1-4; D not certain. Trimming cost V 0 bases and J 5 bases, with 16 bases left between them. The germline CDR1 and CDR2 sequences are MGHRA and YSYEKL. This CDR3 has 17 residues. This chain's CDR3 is CASSQEGVARTNEKLFF. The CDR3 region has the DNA TGCGCCAGCAGCCAAGAAGGAGTGGCAAGGACGAATGAAAAACTGTTTTTT.

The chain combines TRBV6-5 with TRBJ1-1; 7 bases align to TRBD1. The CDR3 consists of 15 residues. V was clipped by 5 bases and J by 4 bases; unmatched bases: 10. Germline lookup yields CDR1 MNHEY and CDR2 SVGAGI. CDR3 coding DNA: TGTGCCAGCAGTCCTGGGACAGCCGGCGGCACTGAAGCTTTCTTT. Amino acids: CASSPGTAGGTEAFF.

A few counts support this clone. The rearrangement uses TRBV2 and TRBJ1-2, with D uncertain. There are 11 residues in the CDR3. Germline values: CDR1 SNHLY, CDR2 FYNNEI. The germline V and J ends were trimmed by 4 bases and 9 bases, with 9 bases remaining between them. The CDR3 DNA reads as TGTGCCAGCAGTGCCCTTCGTAGCTACACCTTC. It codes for CASSALRSYTF. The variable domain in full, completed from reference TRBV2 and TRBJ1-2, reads EPEVTQTPSHQVTQMGQEVILRCVPISNHLYFYWYRQILGQKVEFLVSFYNNEISEKSEIFDDQFSVERPDGSNFTLKIRSTKLEDSAMYFCASSALRSYTFGSGTRLTVV.